The clone carrying this T cell receptor (beta chain) was seen ten or more times. This sample stems from a study of T cells in Graves' hyperthyroidism and ophthalmopathy. Per the germline V gene, CDR1 is SGHRS and CDR2 is YFSETQ. J lost 3 bases, V lost 0 bases, and 3 bases had no gene match. This CDR3 contains 15 residues. Patients aged 18 to 65 had newly diagnosed hyperthyroidism that had lasted under 2 months. Uncontrolled infections, other autoimmune diseases, pregnancy or lactation led to exclusion of patients. Researchers took RNA transcripts and amplified the TCR beta CDR3 regions from them. HTBI primers were used for first-round RT-PCR of the TCR CDR3. MiXCR, run by TCRdb on the multiplex PCR reads, gives a single entry per CDR3 protein. The table includes about 580,000 distinct CDR3 sequences, just over 45% detected once.

V and J are TRBV5-1 and TRBJ2-7; TRBD1 aligns across 10 bases. The material sequenced was peripheral blood or thyroid tissue (not recorded which). The source of this sequence is a woman between 18 and 29 years old with Graves' hyperthyroidism. The CDR3 is CASSLAGTGVYEQYF. The DNA of the CDR3 is TGCGCCAGCAGCTTGGCCGGGACAGGGGTCTACGAGCAGTACTTC.